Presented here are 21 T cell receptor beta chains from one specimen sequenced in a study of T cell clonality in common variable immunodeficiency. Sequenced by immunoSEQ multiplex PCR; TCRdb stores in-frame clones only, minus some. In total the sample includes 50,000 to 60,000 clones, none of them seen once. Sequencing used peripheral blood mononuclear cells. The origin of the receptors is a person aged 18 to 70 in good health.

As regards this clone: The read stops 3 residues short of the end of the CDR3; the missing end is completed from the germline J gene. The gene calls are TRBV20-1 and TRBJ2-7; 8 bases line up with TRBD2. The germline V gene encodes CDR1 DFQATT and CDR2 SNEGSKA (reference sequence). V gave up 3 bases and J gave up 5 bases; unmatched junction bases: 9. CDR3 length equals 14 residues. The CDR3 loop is CSARNAGGIHEQYF. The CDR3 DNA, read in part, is TGCAGTGCTAGGAACGCGGGAGGAATCCACGAG.

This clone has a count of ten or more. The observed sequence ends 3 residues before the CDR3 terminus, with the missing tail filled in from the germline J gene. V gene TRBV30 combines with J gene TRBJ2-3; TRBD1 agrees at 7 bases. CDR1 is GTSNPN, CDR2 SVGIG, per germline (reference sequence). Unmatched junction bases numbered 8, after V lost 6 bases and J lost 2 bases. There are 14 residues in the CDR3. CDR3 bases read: TGTGCCTGTCACCGGGACAGCTCCACAGATACG. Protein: CACHRDSSTDT. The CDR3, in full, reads CACHRDSSTDTQYF.

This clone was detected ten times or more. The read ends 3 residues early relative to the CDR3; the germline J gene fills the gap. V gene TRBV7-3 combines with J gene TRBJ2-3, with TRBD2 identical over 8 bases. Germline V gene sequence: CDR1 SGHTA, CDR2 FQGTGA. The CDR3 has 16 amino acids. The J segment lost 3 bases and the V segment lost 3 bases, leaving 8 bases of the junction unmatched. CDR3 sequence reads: CASSLGLSGGTDTQYF. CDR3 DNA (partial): TGTGCCAGCAGCTTGGGCCTCAGCGGGGGAACAGATACG.

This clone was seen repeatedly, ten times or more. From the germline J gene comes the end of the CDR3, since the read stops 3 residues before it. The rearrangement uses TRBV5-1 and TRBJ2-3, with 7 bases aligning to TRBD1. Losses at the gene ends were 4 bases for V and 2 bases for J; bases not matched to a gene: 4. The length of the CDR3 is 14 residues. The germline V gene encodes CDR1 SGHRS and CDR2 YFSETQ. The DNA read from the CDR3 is TGCGCCAGCAGCGCCGGACAGGACACAGATACG. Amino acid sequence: CASSAGQDTDT. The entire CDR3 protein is CASSAGQDTDTQYF.

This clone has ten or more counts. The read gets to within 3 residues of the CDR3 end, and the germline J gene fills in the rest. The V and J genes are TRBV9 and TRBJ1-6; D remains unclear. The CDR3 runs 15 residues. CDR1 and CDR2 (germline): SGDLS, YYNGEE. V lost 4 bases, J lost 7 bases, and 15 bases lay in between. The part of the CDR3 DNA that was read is TGTGCCAGCAGCAACCGAGGTGGCCCCAATTCACCC. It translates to CASSNRGGPNSP. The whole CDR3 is CASSNRGGPNSPLHF.

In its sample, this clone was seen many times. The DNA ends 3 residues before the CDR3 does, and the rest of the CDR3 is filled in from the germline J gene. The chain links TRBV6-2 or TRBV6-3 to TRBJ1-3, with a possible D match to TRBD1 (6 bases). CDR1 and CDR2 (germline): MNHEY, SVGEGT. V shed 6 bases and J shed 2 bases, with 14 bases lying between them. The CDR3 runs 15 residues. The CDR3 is CASRLVGGPGNTIYF. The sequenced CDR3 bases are TGTGCCAGCAGACTTGTGGGGGGGCCTGGAAACACC.

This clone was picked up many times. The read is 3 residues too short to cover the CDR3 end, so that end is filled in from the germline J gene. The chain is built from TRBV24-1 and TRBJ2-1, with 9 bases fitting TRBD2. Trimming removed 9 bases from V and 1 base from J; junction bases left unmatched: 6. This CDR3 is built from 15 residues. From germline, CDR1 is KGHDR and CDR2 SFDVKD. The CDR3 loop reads CATSKTSGSYNEQFF. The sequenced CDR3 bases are TGTGCCACCTCAAAGACTAGCGGATCCTACAATGAG.

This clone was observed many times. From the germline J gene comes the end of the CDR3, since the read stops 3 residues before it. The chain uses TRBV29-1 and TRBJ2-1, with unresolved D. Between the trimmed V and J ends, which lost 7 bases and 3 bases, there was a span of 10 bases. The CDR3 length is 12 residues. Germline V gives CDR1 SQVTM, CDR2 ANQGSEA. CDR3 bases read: TGCAGCGCCAAGAGCGACTACAATGAG. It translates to CSAKSDYNE. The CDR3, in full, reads CSAKSDYNEQFF.

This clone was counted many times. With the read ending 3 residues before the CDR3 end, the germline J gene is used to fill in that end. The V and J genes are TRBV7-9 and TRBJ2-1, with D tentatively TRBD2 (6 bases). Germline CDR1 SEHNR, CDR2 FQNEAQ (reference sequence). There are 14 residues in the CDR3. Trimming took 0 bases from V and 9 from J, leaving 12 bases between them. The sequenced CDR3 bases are TGTGCCAGCAGCTTAGCGGGCGCGGGAAGTGAG. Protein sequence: CASSLAGAGSE. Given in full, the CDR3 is CASSLAGAGSEQFF.

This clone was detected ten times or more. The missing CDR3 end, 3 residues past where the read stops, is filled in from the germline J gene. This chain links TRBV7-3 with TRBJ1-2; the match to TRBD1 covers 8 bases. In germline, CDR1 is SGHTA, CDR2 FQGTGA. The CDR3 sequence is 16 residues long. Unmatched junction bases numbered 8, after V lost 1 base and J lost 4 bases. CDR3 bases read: TGTGCCAGCAGCTTAAGAGGGGGACAGGATTCCTATGGC. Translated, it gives CASSLRGGQDSYG. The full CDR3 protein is CASSLRGGQDSYGYTF.

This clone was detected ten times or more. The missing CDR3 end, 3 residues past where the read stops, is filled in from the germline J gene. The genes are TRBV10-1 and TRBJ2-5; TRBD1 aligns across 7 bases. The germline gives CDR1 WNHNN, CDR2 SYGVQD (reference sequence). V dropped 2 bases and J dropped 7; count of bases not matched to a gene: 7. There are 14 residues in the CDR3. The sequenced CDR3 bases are TGCGCCAGCAGTGAGATCCGCTCAGGGGGGACC. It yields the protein CASSEIRSGGT. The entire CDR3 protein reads CASSEIRSGGTQYF.

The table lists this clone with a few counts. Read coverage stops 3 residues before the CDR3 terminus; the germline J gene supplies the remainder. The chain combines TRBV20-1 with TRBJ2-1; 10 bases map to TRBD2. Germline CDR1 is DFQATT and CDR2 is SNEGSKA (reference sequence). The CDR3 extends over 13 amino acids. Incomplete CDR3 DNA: TGCAGCCGAGGGGGACTAGCGAAAGATGAG. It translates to CSRGGLAKDE. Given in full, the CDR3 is CSRGGLAKDEQFF.

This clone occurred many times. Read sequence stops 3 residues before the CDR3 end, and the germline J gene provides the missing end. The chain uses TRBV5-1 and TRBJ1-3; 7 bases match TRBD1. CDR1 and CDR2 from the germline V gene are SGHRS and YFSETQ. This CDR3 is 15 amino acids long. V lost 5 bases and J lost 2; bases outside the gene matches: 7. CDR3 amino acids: CASRPQGVTGNTIYF. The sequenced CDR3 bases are TGCGCCAGCAGACCGCAGGGGGTCACTGGAAACACC.

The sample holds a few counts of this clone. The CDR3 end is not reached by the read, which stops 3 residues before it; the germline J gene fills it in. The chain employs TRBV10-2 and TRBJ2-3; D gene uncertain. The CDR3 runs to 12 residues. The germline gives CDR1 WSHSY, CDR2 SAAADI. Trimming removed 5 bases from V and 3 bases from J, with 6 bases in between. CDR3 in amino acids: CASSYSTDTQYF. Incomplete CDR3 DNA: TGCGCCAGCAGTTACTCTACAGATACG.

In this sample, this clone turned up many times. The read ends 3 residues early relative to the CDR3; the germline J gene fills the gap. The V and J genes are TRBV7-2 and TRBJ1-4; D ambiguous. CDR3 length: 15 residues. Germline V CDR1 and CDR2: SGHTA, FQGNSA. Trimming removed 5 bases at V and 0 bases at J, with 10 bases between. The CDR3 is CASSRRLATNEKLFF. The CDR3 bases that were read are TGTGCCAGCAGCCGCCGCTTAGCAACTAATGAAAAA. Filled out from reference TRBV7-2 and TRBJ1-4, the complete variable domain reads GAGVSQSPSNKVTEKGKDVELRCDPISGHTALYWYRQSLGQGLEFLIYFQGNSAPDKSGLPSDRFSAERTGGSVSTLTIQRTQQEDSAVYLCASSRRLATNEKLFFGSGTQLSVL.

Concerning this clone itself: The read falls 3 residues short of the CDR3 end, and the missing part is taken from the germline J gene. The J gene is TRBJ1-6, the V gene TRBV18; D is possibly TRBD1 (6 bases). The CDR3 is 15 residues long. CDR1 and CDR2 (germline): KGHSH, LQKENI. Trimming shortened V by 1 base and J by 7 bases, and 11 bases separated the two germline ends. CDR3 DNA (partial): TGTGCCAGCTCACCACGGCAGGGGCGCAATTCACCC. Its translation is CASSPRQGRNSP. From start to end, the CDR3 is CASSPRQGRNSPLHF. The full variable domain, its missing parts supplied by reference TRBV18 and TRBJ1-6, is NAGVMQNPRHLVRRRGQEARLRCSPMKGHSHVYWYRQLPEEGLKFMVYLQKENIIDESGMPKERFSAEFPKEGPSILRIQQVVRGDSAAYFCASSPRQGRNSPLHFGNGTRLTVT.

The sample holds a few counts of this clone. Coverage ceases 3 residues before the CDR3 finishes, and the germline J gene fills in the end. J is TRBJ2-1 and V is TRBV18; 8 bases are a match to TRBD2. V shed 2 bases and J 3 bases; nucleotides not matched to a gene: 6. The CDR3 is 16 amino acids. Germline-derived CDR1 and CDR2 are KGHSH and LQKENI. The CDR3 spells CASSPSPSGFYNEQFF. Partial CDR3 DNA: TGTGCCAGCTCACCAAGCCCTAGCGGGTTCTACAATGAG.

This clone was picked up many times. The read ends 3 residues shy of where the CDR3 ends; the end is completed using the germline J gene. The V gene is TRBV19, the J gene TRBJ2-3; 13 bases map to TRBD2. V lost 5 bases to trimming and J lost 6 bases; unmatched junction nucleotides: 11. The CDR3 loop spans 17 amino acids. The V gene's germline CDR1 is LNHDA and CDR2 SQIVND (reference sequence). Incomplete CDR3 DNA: TGTGCCAGTAGTCTTCCTTGGACTAGCGGGAGCATTGATACG. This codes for CASSLPWTSGSIDT. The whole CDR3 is CASSLPWTSGSIDTQYF.

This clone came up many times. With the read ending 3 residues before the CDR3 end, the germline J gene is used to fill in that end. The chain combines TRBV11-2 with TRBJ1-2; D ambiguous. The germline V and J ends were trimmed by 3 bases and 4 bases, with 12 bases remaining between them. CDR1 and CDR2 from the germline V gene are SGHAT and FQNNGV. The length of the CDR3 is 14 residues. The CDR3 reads CASSFSTPTYGYTF. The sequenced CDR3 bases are TGTGCCAGCAGCTTCTCGACTCCAACCTATGGC.

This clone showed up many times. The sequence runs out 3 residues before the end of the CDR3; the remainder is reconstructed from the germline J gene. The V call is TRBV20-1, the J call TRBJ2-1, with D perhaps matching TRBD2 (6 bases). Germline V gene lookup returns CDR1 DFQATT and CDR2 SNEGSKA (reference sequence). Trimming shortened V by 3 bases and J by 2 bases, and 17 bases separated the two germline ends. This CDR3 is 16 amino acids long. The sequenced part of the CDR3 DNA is TGCAGTGCTAGGGGGGGAACGGGAGCGACCTACAATGAG. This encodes CSARGGTGATYNE. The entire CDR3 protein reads CSARGGTGATYNEQFF.

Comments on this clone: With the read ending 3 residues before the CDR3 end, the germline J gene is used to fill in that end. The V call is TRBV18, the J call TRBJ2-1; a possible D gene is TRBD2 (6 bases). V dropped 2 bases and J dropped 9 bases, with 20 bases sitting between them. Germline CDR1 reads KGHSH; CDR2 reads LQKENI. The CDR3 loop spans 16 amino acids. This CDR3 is CASSPNSLGGAGEQFF. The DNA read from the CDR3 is TGTGCCAGCTCACCAAACTCTCTAGGAGGGGCCGGTGAG.